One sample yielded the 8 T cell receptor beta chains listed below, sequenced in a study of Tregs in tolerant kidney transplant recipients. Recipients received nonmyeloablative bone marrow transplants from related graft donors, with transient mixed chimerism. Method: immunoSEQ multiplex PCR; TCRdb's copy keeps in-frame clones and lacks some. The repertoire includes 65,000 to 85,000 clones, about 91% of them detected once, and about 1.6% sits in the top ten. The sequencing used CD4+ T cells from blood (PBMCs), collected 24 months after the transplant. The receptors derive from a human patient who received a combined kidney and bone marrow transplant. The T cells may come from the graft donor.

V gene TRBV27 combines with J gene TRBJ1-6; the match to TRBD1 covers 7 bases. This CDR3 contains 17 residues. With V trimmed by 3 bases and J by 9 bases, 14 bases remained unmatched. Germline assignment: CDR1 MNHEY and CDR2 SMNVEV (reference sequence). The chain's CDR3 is CASSLNPTGNVGSPLHF. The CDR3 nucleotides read TGTGCCAGCAGTTTGAACCCGACAGGGAACGTTGGTTCACCCCTCCACTTT.

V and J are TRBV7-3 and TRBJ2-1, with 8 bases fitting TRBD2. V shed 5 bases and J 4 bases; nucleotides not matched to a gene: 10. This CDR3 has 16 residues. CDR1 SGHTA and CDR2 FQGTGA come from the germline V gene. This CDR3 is CASSPHFGGGYNEQFF. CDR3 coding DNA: TGTGCCAGCAGCCCCCACTTCGGGGGGGGGTACAATGAGCAGTTCTTC.

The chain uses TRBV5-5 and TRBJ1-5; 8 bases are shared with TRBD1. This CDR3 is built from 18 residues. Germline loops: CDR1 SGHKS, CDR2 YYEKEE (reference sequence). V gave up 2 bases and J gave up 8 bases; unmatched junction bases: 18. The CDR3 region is CASSFYLSPGQGAEPQHF. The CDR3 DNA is TGTGCCAGCAGCTTTTATTTGTCCCCCGGACAGGGCGCGGAGCCCCAGCATTTT.

The CDR3 coding sequence is TGCGCCAGCAGCTTGGGTCAGGGTGGCTATGGCTACACCTTC. Amino acids: CASSLGQGGYGYTF. This chain uses TRBV5-1 with TRBJ1-2; perhaps TRBD1 as D (5 bases). This CDR3 region has 14 residues. The V gene's germline CDR1 is SGHRS and CDR2 YFSETQ. V was trimmed by 0 bases and J by 4 bases, leaving 10 bases between them. Complete variable domain (other parts from reference TRBV5-1 and TRBJ1-2): KAGVTQTPRYLIKTRGQQVTLSCSPISGHRSVSWYQQTPGQGLQFLFEYFSETQRNKGNFPGRFSGRQFSNSRSEMNVSTLELGDSALYLCASSLGQGGYGYTFGSGTRLTVV.

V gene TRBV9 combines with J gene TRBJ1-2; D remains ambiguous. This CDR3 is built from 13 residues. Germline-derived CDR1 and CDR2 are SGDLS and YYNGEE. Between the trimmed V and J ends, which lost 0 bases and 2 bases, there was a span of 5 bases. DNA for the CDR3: TGTGCCAGCAGCGTAGGAGGCAACTATGGCTACACCTTC. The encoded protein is CASSVGGNYGYTF.

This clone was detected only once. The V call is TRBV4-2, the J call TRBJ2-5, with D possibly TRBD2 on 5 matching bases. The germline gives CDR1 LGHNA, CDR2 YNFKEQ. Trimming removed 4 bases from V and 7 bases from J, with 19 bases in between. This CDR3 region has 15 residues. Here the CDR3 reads CASSPPSWEKGTQYF. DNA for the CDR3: TGTGCCAGCAGCCCCCCAAGTTGGGAGAAGGGGACCCAGTACTTC.

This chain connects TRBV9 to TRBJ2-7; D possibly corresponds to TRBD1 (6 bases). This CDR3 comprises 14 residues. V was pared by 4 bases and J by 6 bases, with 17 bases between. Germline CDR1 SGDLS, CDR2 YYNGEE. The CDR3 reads CASSPREPGAEQYF. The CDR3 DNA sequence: TGTGCCAGCAGCCCCCGTGAGCCAGGGGCCGAGCAGTACTTC. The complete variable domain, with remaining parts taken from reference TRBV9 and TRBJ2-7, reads DSGVTQTPKHLITATGQRVTLRCSPRSGDLSVYWYQQSLDQGLQFLIQYYNGEERAKGNILERFSAQQFPDLHSELNLSSLELGDSALYFCASSPREPGAEQYFGPGTRLTVT.

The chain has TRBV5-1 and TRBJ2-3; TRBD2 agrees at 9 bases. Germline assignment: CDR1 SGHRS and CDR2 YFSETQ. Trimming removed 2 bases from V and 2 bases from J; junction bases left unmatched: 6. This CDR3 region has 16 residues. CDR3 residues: CASSFIAGDATDTQYF. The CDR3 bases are TGCGCCAGCAGCTTCATAGCGGGAGATGCCACAGATACGCAGTATTTT.